This T cell receptor (beta chain) is from a study of early stage breast cancer tumors. About the research overall: Samples were sequenced at about 9.9-fold average coverage.

The CDR3 length is 13 residues. The V gene lost 3 bases and the J gene lost 3 bases, with 8 bases spanning the gap. Looked up from germline, CDR1 is SNHLY and CDR2 is FYNNEI. Method: immunoSEQ multiplex PCR; TCRdb's copy keeps in-frame clones and lacks some. There are tens of thousands of clones in the sample; approximately 85% occur only once, and around 10% lies in the top ten. The origin of this receptor is a person between 45 and 65 years old with breast cancer. The V call is TRBV2, the J call TRBJ2-5, with D unresolved. The sequenced material came from blood. CDR3 sequence: CASSDNLKETQYF. CDR3 bases: TGTGCCAGCAGTGATAACCTAAAAGAGACCCAGTACTTC.